The following is a T cell receptor (beta chain) sequence with its context. The target antigen is unknown. The data were produced by immunoSEQ multiplex PCR, yet TCRdb's version contains in-frame clones alone and is incomplete. The sample records some 100,000 clones, 91% being singletons. The data were taken from a study of siplizumab effects on memory and regulatory T cells. Overall study findings and caveats: In siplizumab conditions, mappable alloreactive CD4+ clones averaged approximately 69% Treg-derived, against roughly 25% in controls. The mapping of alloreactive clones to unstimulated subsets covered only a minor fraction of them. Memory cells seemed less diverse than naive T cells, which seemed major alloresponse contributors. Sequences that were alloreactive and traceable to unstimulated CD4+ memory cells were significantly reduced by siplizumab.

V dropped 0 bases and J dropped 5 bases, with 17 bases sitting between them. Germline loops: CDR1 SGHKS, CDR2 YYEKEE (reference sequence). The CDR3 contains 16 residues. This clonotype was obtained from a human donor in good health. Some clones in this sample may be carry-over from other donors' samples. The specimen was CD4+ T cells sorted from blood. This rearrangement joins TRBV5-5 to TRBJ2-5, with D uncertain. The DNA for the CDR3 is TGTGCCAGCAGCTTGGATGTATTCGGCCAAGGGGAGACCCAGTACTTC. Residues: CASSLDVFGQGETQYF.